This T cell receptor beta chain was sequenced in a study of blood T cell repertoires in COVID-19. This table comes from immunoSEQ multiplex PCR, and its TCRdb copy is limited to in-frame clones, with some not included. The repertoire holds almost 400,000 clones, roughly 86% seen once, with about 1.7% in the top ten. Germline V lookup: CDR1 MDHEN, CDR2 SYDVKM. The CDR3 is 17 residues long. V was pared by 5 bases and J by 3 bases, with 10 bases of the junction left unmatched. The sequence was collected from a woman between 25 and 40 years old who had recovered from COVID-19. Sequences were obtained from PBMCs or T cells enriched from blood (not recorded which). The chain couples TRBV28 to TRBJ2-7; 13 bases align to TRBD2. The CDR3: CASSPRTSGSGGYEQYF. The DNA for the CDR3 is TGTGCCAGCAGTCCCCGGACTAGCGGGAGTGGAGGCTACGAGCAGTACTTC. The variable domain in full, with the rest retrieved from reference TRBV28 and TRBJ2-7, is DVKVTQSSRYLVKRTGEKVFLECVQDMDHENMFWYRQDPGLGLRLIYFSYDVKMKEKGDIPEGYSVSREKKERFSLILESASTNQTSMYLCASSPRTSGSGGYEQYFGPGTRLTVT.